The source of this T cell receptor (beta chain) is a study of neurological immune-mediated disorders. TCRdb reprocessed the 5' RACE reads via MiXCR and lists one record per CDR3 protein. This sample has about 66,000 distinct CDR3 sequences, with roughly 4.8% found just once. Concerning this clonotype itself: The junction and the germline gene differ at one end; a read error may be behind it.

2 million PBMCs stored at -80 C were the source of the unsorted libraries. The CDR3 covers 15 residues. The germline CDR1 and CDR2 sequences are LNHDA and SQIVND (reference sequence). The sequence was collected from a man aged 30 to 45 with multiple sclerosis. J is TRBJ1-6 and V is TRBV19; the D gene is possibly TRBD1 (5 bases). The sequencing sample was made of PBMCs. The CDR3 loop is CASMFGGVNNSPLHF. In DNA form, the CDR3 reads TGTGCCAGTATGTTTGGAGGGGTTAATAATTCACCCCTACACTTT.